A selection of T cell receptor beta chains follows, all from one sample in a study of siplizumab effects on memory and regulatory T cells. Measured with immunoSEQ multiplex PCR; TCRdb has only the in-frame clones, and not every one. This sample carries about 69,000 clones, around 90% of them seen once, and the ten largest clones take more than 1.5%. Sequenced material: Tregs sorted from blood. The source is a human donor in good health. The CDR3 runs from the conserved cysteine through the conserved F or W.

J gene,V gene,CDR3 protein
TRBJ2-1,TRBV9,CASSVELAGGNEQFF
TRBJ2-7,TRBV5-1,CASSSPGQLYF
TRBJ2-1,TRBV9,CASSVGTSGDYNEQFF
TRBJ2-2,TRBV10-3,CAISLFAGELFF
TRBJ1-3,TRBV11-2,CASSPHQGGMSTIYF
TRBJ2-3,TRBV5-1,CASSLGPRGSTDTQYF
TRBJ2-5,TRBV30,CAWSSRLETQYF
TRBJ2-1,TRBV29-1,CSVGVLAGGDEQFF
TRBJ1-5,TRBV19,CASSVGPGLGQPQHF
TRBJ2-5,TRBV5-5,CASSFGQRKETQYF
TRBJ2-1,TRBV27,CATRTGAQFEQFF
TRBJ1-2,TRBV19,CASTPFGQGSYGYTF
TRBJ1-1,TRBV6-5,CASSSRTPRTEAFF
TRBJ1-2,TRBV7-8,CASSLILTGDYGYTF
TRBJ2-3,TRBV2,CASKDPGSRTDTQYF
TRBJ2-3,TRBV9,CASSVDSSGRAGDTQYF
TRBJ1-1,TRBV5-6,CASSFNRGDTEAFF
TRBJ2-3,TRBV11-3,CASSPPFSDTQYF
TRBJ2-1,TRBV6-4,CASSVAGASYNEQFF
TRBJ2-5,TRBV19,CASSRPPLAGGRETQYF
TRBJ1-1,TRBV19,CASTIGGLTTEAFF
TRBJ2-1,TRBV9,CASSVGYRDNEQFF
TRBJ2-1,TRBV21-1,CASRSRGWEGPYNEQFF
TRBJ2-3,TRBV5-1,CASSLDSTDAQYF
TRBJ1-1,TRBV6-6,CASSLRGQGAEAFF
TRBJ2-1,TRBV7-9,CASSLPVYNEQFF
TRBJ2-1,TRBV7-9,CASSMGLRPLPVF
TRBJ2-1,TRBV7-2,CASRSGRGGGQFF
TRBJ2-1,TRBV28,CASGTGLGNEQFF
TRBJ2-1,TRBV10-3,CAISESLQGRDNEQFF
TRBJ1-1,TRBV18,CASSPTGGDTEAFF
TRBJ1-2,TRBV9,CASSRQGKNLALANYGYTF
TRBJ2-7,TRBV11-1,CASSLLAGSFYEQYF
TRBJ2-7,TRBV4-3,CASSQDLYGYEQYF
TRBJ2-3,TRBV18,CASSGGRGTDTQYF
TRBJ2-7,TRBV11-2,CASSGAQGPCEQYF
TRBJ2-3,TRBV7-8,CASSFRDGGTDTQYF
TRBJ1-4,TRBV5-4,CASSSRDRGEKLFF
TRBJ1-1,TRBV11-2,CASSLVRLGVEAFF
TRBJ2-1,TRBV9,CASSVGVASEQFF
TRBJ2-2,TRBV6-6,CASSRQGYGELFF
TRBJ1-3,TRBV5-1,CASSSDGNTIYF
TRBJ1-5,TRBV19,CASSLILGRGGNQPQHF
TRBJ1-1,TRBV28,CASRRDPRGTEAFF
TRBJ2-3,TRBV6-4,CASRLAGNLADTQYF
TRBJ2-1,TRBV19,CATSSTSREQFF
TRBJ1-5,TRBV6-5,CASNRTGCQPQHF
TRBJ2-1,TRBV5-6,CASSLVGAYNEQFF
TRBJ1-2,TRBV9,CASSAPPRAYGYTF
TRBJ2-1,TRBV4-1,CASSQEPGGYNEQFF
TRBJ2-2,TRBV19,CASSIKGAGELFF